The next 16 T cell receptor beta chains were all read from a single sample in a study of blood T cells in healthy people across ages. Next came a second PCR, run for roughly 6 to 11 cycles, which used a sample-barcoded 5' primer along with a J-beta primer mix. In TCRdb, the 5' RACE reads were re-called with MiXCR into one record per CDR3 protein. The sample contains under 800,000 distinct CDR3 sequences, roughly 20% of which appear only once. The specimen was blood. These receptors were taken from a man between 70 and 80 years old in good health.

The table lists this clonotype with a few counts. The rearrangement links TRBV5-6 to TRBJ2-5, with 11 bases matching TRBD2. The J call is uncertain, as TRBJ2-1 better fits the DNA end. The CDR3 runs 18 residues. The germline V gene encodes CDR1 SGHDT and CDR2 YYEEEE. CDR3 nucleotide sequence: TGTGCCAGCAGCTTTTCCCTAGCGGGAGGCCGAAAGGGGAATGAGCAGTTCTTC. This codes for CASSFSLAGGRKGNEQFF.

This clonotype was found many times. The V gene is TRBV20-1, the J gene TRBJ2-4; D is perhaps TRBD1 (6 bases). Trimming shortened V by 5 bases and J by 8 bases, and 13 bases separated the two germline ends. Germline assignment: CDR1 DFQATT and CDR2 SNEGSKA (reference sequence). This CDR3 is built from 12 residues. The CDR3 here is CSAYGTTDIQYF. The CDR3, as DNA: TGCAGTGCTTATGGGACAACGGACATTCAGTACTTC.

This clonotype was detected a few times. One end of the junction is discordant with germline, which a read error may explain. The chain links TRBV12-3 or TRBV12-4 to TRBJ2-5, with no clear D. The CDR3 is 13 residues long. The CDR3 sequence is CARSFRSLPRQYF. Here the CDR3 DNA reads TGTGCCCGCAGTTTCAGAAGTCTACCAAGGCAGTACTTC.

This rearrangement joins TRBV18 to TRBJ2-1, with 12 bases lining up with TRBD1. CDR1 and CDR2 (germline): KGHSH, LQKENI. This CDR3 has 15 amino acids. V shed 6 bases and J 8 bases; nucleotides not matched to a gene: 8. This CDR3 is CASSPGQGAIYEQFF. The CDR3 DNA is TGTGCCAGCTCCCCGGGACAGGGGGCGATCTATGAGCAGTTCTTC.

V usage is TRBV27 and J usage is TRBJ2-7; TRBD1 agrees at 7 bases. The CDR3 length is 13 residues. Germline loops: CDR1 MNHEY, CDR2 SMNVEV (reference sequence). J lost 6 bases, V lost 6 bases, and 8 bases had no gene match. This chain's CDR3 is CASSGQVGVEQYF. For the CDR3, the DNA is TGTGCCAGCAGCGGACAGGTTGGCGTCGAGCAGTACTTC.

This chain links TRBV18 with TRBJ2-5; TRBD2 aligns across 9 bases. Germline lookup yields CDR1 KGHSH and CDR2 LQKENI. Trimming cost V 3 bases and J 3 bases; bases outside gene matches: 5. The CDR3 has 15 amino acids. The CDR3 here is CASSPGSGSEETQYF. The CDR3 nucleotides are TGTGCCAGCTCACCGGGTAGCGGGAGTGAAGAGACCCAGTACTTC.

This clonotype has only a few counts. The chain recombines TRBV7-6 with TRBJ2-3; TRBD2 is a possible D gene (6 bases). V was pared by 5 bases and J by 5 bases, with 26 bases between. This CDR3 has 18 residues. Per the germline V gene, CDR1 is SGHVS and CDR2 is FNYEAQ. The CDR3 region has the DNA TGTGCCAGCAGCAGCTCTAGCGCCTCAGAGAGGAGTCGAGATACGCAGTATTTT. Its protein product is CASSSSSASERSRDTQYF.

The chain is built from TRBV4-1 and TRBJ2-1; TRBD2 might be the D (6 bases). Germline lookup yields CDR1 MGHRA and CDR2 YSYEKL. This CDR3 is built from 15 residues. Trimming stripped 2 bases from V and 5 bases from J, with 13 bases between. CDR3 sequence reads: CASSQTPSGDNEQFF. CDR3 DNA: TGCGCCAGCAGCCAAACACCTTCGGGGGACAATGAGCAGTTCTTC.

DNA of the CDR3: TGTGCCAGCAGTTTGACAGGGACCTGCGAGCAGTACTTC. Translating it yields CASSLTGTCEQYF. This chain connects TRBV6-2 or TRBV6-3 to TRBJ2-7, with 7 bases fitting TRBD1. The CDR3 runs 13 residues. Germline V gene data show CDR1 as MNHEY and CDR2 as SVGEGT. V gave up 4 bases and J gave up 6 bases; unmatched junction bases: 6.

The sample holds many counts of this clonotype. The chain uses TRBV6-6 and TRBJ2-5; 7 bases map to TRBD2. This CDR3 is 14 amino acids long. Per the germline V gene, CDR1 is MNHNY and CDR2 is SVGAGI (reference sequence). Losses at the gene ends were 4 bases for V and 7 bases for J; bases not matched to a gene: 9. CDR3 in amino acids: CASSSISGSGTQYF. CDR3 nucleotides: TGTGCCAGCAGTTCTATTAGCGGGTCGGGGACCCAGTACTTC.

CDR3 DNA sequence: TGTGCCAGCCTAGGGCTACAGAGTGAAAAACTGTTTTTT. Its protein is CASLGLQSEKLFF. The genes are TRBV2 and TRBJ1-4; no clear D. This CDR3 region has 13 residues. CDR1 is SNHLY, CDR2 FYNNEI, per germline. Trimming removed 8 bases from V and 7 bases from J, with 14 bases in between.

This clonotype was observed a handful of times. The chain combines TRBV15 with TRBJ2-5; TRBD2 is a possible D gene (7 bases). The germline gives CDR1 LNHNV, CDR2 YYDKDF (reference sequence). CDR3 size: 16 residues. The V end lost 0 bases, the J end lost 5 bases, and 16 bases lay between the germline ends. For the CDR3, the DNA is TGTGCCACCAGCAGAGATCTCGGGGGGCGCAGGGAGACCCAGTACTTC. Its translation is CATSRDLGGRRETQYF.

The V gene is TRBV5-1, the J gene TRBJ1-1; 11 nucleotides agree with TRBD1. The CDR3 has 16 residues. Germline V gene data show CDR1 as SGHRS and CDR2 as YFSETQ. V lost 3 bases, J lost 5 bases, and 9 bases stayed unmatched. This CDR3 is CASSYTGTGGRTEAFF. CDR3 bases: TGCGCCAGCAGCTACACCGGGACAGGGGGTCGGACTGAAGCTTTCTTT.

The chain links TRBV15 to TRBJ2-7, with D unclear. The CDR3 spans 14 residues. Trimming took off 0 bases at V and 9 bases at J, with 15 bases between the two ends. Germline V gives CDR1 LNHNV, CDR2 YYDKDF (reference sequence). This CDR3 is CATSREAQGSGQYF. DNA for the CDR3: TGTGCCACCAGCAGAGAGGCCCAAGGATCGGGGCAGTACTTC.

This clonotype has just a few counts. This chain links TRBV5-1 with TRBJ2-2, with a weak D call TRBD1 (7 bases). The CDR3 loop spans 15 amino acids. Between the trimmed V and J ends, which lost 2 bases and 3 bases, there was a span of 11 bases. Germline lookup yields CDR1 SGHRS and CDR2 YFSETQ. The DNA of the CDR3 is TGCGCCAGCAGCTTTGTCAGGGGGGACACCGGGGAGCTGTTTTTT. This sequence encodes CASSFVRGDTGELFF.

The gene calls are TRBV3-1 and TRBJ2-1; 9 nucleotides agree with TRBD2. The CDR3 covers 14 residues. The germline CDR1 and CDR2 sequences are LGHDT and YNNKEL (reference sequence). V lost 3 bases to trimming and J lost 7 bases; unmatched junction nucleotides: 4. For the CDR3, the DNA is TGTGCCAGCAGCCAGTCCAGCGGGAGGAATGAGCAGTTCTTC. It specifies CASSQSSGRNEQFF.